A selection of T cell receptor beta chains follows, all from one sample in a study of blood T cell repertoires in COVID-19. Assay used: immunoSEQ multiplex PCR; TCRdb lists only in-frame clones, some missing. The data hold 120,000 to 150,000 clones, with about 87% observed a single time. Sequenced: peripheral blood. All receptors come from a woman between 50 and 59 years old with acute or convalescent COVID-19. The conserved cysteine and the conserved F or W are not part of the CDR3 here. Each record gives: J gene, V gene, CDR3 protein.

>TRBJ1-2|TRBV30
AWSSSSDYGYT
>TRBJ2-6|TRBV5-1
ASSLSPGQGASGANVLT
>TRBJ1-2|TRBV7-3
ASSLWELSGTANYGYT
>TRBJ1-2|TRBV11-2
ASSVGQLLGYGYT
>TRBJ1-1|TRBV4-2
ASSRATGGEAF
>TRBJ2-3|TRBV20-1
SASGPSAGVSDTQY
>TRBJ2-3|TRBV5-1
ASTSGDHWSSTDTQY
>TRBJ1-2|TRBV6-5
ASSKPRDGYT
>TRBJ1-5|TRBV9
ASSASGDRGLPPNQPQH
>TRBJ2-7|TRBV12-3/TRBV12-4
ASSLGAFYEQY
>TRBJ2-6|TRBV7-9
ASSLLGGPGAGANVLT
>TRBJ1-2|TRBV28
ASSFISGGPYGYT
>TRBJ2-7|TRBV5-5
ASTDTSSQPLEQY
>TRBJ2-3|TRBV5-1
ASSLPSGEITDTQY
>TRBJ2-5|TRBV19
ASSEQGRETQY
>TRBJ2-6|TRBV19
ASSNRGSGANVLT
>TRBJ2-3|TRBV12-5
ASGWGDRDDTQY
>TRBJ1-1|TRBV30
AWSVGLPTEAF
>TRBJ1-1|TRBV24-1
ATSGAGVLSTEAF
>TRBJ2-3|TRBV5-6
ASSLVAGGANTQY
>TRBJ1-2|TRBV10-3
ATTGGDGYT
>TRBJ1-2|TRBV19
ASKSQRDRGVT
>TRBJ1-1|TRBV3-1/TRBV3-2
ASSLRGTEAF
>TRBJ1-2|TRBV9
ASSGRDYGYT
>TRBJ2-2|TRBV5-6
ASSLVGLVTGELF
>TRBJ2-2|TRBV7-9
ASSQQPRGPGELF
>TRBJ2-5|TRBV9
ASSLSGGNPETQY
>TRBJ1-5|TRBV6-4
ASSDSGGNQPQH
>TRBJ1-2|TRBV3-1/TRBV3-2
ASSQEGRGYGYT
>TRBJ1-1|TRBV5-1
ASSITGLNTEAF
>TRBJ2-2|TRBV2
ASSWTGGTGELF